The TCR beta chain described here comes from a study of shared clonotypes between healthy human individuals (dated by TCRdb to about 2020). In terms of the full investigation: The cohort comprised two women and a few men aged 18 to 49 years. Per donor, three plates each were used for CD4 naive and CD4 memory, two for CD8 naive, and one for CD8 memory. To estimate repertoire size and how much clonotypes are shared between individuals, the study performed deep sequencing of blood TCR repertoires from 4 to 6 healthy adults. Different laboratories and diverse techniques were used to prepare libraries and sequence TCR repertoires, to increase sequencing depth and limit assay-specific biases. Between about 0.8 and 9 billion PBMCs per donor were obtained by leukapheresis.

TCR CDR3 regions were amplified from genomic DNA by multiplex PCR using the deep immunoSEQ assay. For each cell subset, the extracted genomic DNA was distributed evenly across all wells of several immunoSEQ 96-well plates, and each plate served as one replicate. Each replicate PCR for sorted subsets received around 200 ng genomic DNA, equal to about 29,000 T cell genomes. The purified libraries were quantified using a Qubit 3.0 fluorometer, sized with a Bioanalyzer 2100, and then quantified again using the KAPA Library Quantification kit. Every immunoSEQ 96-well plate was sequenced on a dedicated single-read 150-cycle Illumina NextSeq 550 flow cell. The authors processed their data as follows. Because only junctional sequences without quality scores were contained in the immunoSEQ output, filtering matching that applied to full-length reads could not be performed. Sequences were annotated with PyIR, a Python wrapper for IgBLAST v1.9, and V/J genes and CDR3 were assigned using IMGT germline references. Reads with weak V/J assignments (E-value above 1e-6), missing CDR3, stop codons, out-of-frame junctions, or ambiguous translated residues were removed. V3J clonotypes were defined as sequences sharing the same inferred V gene, J gene, and CDR3 amino acid sequence. The percentage overlap between two repertoires was calculated by dividing the number of shared unique clonotypes by the size of the smaller repertoire. Richness of each repertoire was evaluated using RTK rarefaction, the Chao1 estimator, and Recon v2.1 estimates of unobserved clonotypes. For all TCRbeta clonotypes obtained by the gDNA method from a handful of donors, generation probabilities were computed with OLGA. In its TCRdb copy, this immuneACCESS table keeps in-frame sequences only and misses some clones. Where compared with another copy, unresolved V genes explain less than half of these, and the others have no known cause. V and J calls and clone size are those listed in that table; D and trimming were worked out from the DNA. Present in this sample are about 1.4 million clones, approximately 97% of which were seen just once. About 1.2% of the sample goes to the ten largest clones.

Details on this clone: This clone's antigen is unknown. No much larger clonotype is one base removed from it; base qualities were not supplied.

Broad study findings and their caveats: Higher generation probabilities were observed for clonotypes shared by all four sorted-subset donors than for non-shared clonotypes. When several donors were compared, the shared fraction of clonotypes was about 5.2% for naive CD4, roughly 3.4% for naive CD8, about 2.5% for memory CD4, and under 0.5% for memory CD8. The small number of donors limited the genetic and exposure-history diversity represented. Sampling was limited to blood, and TCR repertoires in tissue likely differ from TCR repertoires in blood. Pairwise subsampling led to the expectation that sequencing depth would affect the degree of clonotype sharing among donors. Larger estimated clonotype richness was generally found for naive subsets than for memory subsets. Even with the large sequencing depth, rarefaction of the sorted-subset datasets indicated that sequencing was incomplete.

The cysteine opens and the phenylalanine closes a CDR3 of 17 amino acids. Only the CDR3 region is kept as DNA, spanning 51 bases read in frame from base 1. V is pared back by 4 bases and J by 3 bases, with 19 bases lying between the germline termini. The germline V gene gives CDR1 as SGDLS and CDR2 as YYNGEE. The donors were healthy, HIV-negative adults with no recently reported acute infections or vaccinations. All donors were Caucasian adults living in Nashville, Tennessee, USA. Magnetic negative selection was used to enrich CD4+ T cells, after which naive cells were positively selected on CD45RA and the negative fraction became the memory subset. Blood was collected by leukapheresis, and PBMCs were isolated by Ficoll-Histopaque density gradient centrifugation and then cryopreserved in liquid nitrogen vapor phase. Purity and quantity of every magnetically sorted T cell population were checked by analytical flow cytometry. Genomic DNA was isolated from every sorted fraction and measured by UV absorbance on a Nanodrop 2000c.

Sequencing was carried out using naive CD4+ T cells sorted from blood. The label giving this sample's cell subset or site can be read as: CD45RA+ positively selected. This clonotype was obtained from a man aged 30-40 years in good health. Recombination joined TRBV9 with TRBJ1-4, and possibly TRBD1, on 6 matching bases. The CDR3 region: CASSLALGGASNEKLFF. The sequenced DNA: TGTGCCAGCAGCCTCGCTCTTGGGGGGGCTTCTAATGAAAAACTGTTTTTT.